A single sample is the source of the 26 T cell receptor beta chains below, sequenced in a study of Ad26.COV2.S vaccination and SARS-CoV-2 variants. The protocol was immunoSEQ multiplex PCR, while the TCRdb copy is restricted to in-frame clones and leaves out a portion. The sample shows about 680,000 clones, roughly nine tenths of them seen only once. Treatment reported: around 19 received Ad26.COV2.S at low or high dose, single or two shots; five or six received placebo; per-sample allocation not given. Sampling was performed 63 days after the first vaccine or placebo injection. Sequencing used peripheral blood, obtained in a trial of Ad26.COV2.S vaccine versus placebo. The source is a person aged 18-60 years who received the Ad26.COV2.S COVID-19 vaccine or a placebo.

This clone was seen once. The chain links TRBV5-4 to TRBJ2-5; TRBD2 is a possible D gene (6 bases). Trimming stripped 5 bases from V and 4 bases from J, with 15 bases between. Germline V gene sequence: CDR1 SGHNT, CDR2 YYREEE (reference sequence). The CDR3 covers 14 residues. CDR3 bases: TGTGCCAGCAGTCGGGGGTCTGGGGGAGAGACCCAGTACTTC. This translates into CASSRGSGGETQYF. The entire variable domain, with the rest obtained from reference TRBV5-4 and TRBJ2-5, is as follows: ETGVTQSPTHLIKTRGQQVTLRCSSQSGHNTVSWYQQALGQGPQFIFQYYREEENGRGNFPPRFSGLQFPNYSSELNVNALELDDSALYLCASSRGSGGETQYFGPGTRLLVL.

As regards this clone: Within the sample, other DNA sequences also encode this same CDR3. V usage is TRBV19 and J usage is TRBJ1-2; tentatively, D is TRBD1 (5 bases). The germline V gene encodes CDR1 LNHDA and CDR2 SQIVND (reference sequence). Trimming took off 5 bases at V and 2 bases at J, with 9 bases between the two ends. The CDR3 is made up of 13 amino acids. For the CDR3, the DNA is TGTGCCAGTAGTTCTCAGGGAAACTATGGCTACACCTTC. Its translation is CASSSQGNYGYTF.

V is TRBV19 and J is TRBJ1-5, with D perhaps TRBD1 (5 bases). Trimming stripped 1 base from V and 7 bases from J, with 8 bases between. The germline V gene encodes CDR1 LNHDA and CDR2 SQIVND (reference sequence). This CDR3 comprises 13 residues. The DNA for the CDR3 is TGTGCCAGTAGTATAGCAGGGCGGCAGCCCCAGCATTTT. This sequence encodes CASSIAGRQPQHF.

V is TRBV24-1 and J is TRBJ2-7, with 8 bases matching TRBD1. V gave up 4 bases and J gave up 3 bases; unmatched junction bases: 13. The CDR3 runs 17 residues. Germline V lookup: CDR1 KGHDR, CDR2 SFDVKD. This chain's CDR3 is CATSETSGQGLHYEQYF. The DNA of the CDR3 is TGTGCCACCAGTGAGACCTCCGGACAGGGACTTCACTACGAGCAGTACTTC.

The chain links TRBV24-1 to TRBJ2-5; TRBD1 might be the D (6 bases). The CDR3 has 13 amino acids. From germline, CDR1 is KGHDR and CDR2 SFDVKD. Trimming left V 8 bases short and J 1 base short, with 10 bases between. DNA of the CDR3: TGTGCCACCATGGACAGTATCCAAGAGACCCAGTACTTC. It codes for CATMDSIQETQYF.

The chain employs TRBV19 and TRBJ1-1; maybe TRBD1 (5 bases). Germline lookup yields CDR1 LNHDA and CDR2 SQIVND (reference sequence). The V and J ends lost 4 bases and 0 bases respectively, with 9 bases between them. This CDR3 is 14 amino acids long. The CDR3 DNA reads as TGTGCCAGTAGTACCCGACAGATGAACACTGAAGCTTTCTTT. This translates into CASSTRQMNTEAFF.

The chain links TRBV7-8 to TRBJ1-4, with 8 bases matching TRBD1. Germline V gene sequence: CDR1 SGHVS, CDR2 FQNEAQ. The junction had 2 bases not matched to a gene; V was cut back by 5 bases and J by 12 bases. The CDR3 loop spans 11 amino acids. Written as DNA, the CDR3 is TGTGCCAGCAGCCGGACAGGGCAACTGTTTTTT. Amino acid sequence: CASSRTGQLFF. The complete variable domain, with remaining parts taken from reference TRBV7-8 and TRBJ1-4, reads GAGVSQSPRYKVAKRGQDVALRCDPISGHVSLFWYQQALGQGPEFLTYFQNEAQLDKSGLPSDRFFAERPEGSVSTLKIQRTQQEDSAVYLCASSRTGQLFFGSGTQLSVL.

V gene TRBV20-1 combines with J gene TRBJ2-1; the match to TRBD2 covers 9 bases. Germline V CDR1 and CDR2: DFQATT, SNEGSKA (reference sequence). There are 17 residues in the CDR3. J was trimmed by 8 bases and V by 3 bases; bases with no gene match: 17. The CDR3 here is CSASWDSGTSTFYEQFF. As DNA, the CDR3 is TGCAGTGCTAGTTGGGACTCCGGGACTAGCACTTTTTATGAGCAGTTCTTC.

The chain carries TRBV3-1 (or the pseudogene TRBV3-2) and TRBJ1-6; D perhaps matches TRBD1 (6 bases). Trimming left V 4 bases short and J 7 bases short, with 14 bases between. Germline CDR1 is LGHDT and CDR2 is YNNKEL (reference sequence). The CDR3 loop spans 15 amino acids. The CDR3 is CASSRNPGENSPLHF. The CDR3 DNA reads TGTGCCAGCAGCCGCAATCCAGGGGAGAATTCACCCCTCCACTTT.

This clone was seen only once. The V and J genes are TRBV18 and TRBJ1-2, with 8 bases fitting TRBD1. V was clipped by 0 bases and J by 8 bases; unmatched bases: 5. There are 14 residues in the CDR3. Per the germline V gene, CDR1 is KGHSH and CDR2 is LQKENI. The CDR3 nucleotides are TGTGCCAGCTCACCACCGGGACAGGTCGGAGGCTACACCTTC. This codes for CASSPPGQVGGYTF. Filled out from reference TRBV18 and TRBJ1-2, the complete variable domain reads NAGVMQNPRHLVRRRGQEARLRCSPMKGHSHVYWYRQLPEEGLKFMVYLQKENIIDESGMPKERFSAEFPKEGPSILRIQQVVRGDSAAYFCASSPPGQVGGYTFGSGTRLTVV.

This CDR3 reads CASSPIAGVGNEQFF. CDR3 DNA: TGTGCCAGCTCACCCATTGCGGGAGTAGGCAATGAGCAGTTCTTC. V usage is TRBV18 and J usage is TRBJ2-1; TRBD2 aligns across 7 bases. V lost 3 bases and J lost 6; bases outside the gene matches: 8. The CDR3 has 15 amino acids. CDR1 is KGHSH and CDR2 is LQKENI in the germline V gene.

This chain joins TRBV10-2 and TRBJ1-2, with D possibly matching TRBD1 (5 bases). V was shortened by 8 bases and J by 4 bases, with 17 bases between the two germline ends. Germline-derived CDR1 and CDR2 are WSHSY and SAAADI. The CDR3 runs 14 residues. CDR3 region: CASGGTATFYGYTF. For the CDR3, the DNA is TGCGCCAGCGGTGGGACCGCAACCTTCTATGGCTACACCTTC.

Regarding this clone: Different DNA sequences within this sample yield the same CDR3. As DNA, the CDR3 is TGCGCCAGCAGCTTGGATAGGGGCTCCTACGAGCAGTACTTC. It specifies CASSLDRGSYEQYF. The chain carries TRBV5-1 and TRBJ2-7; weak D call: TRBD1 (5 bases). Trimming left V 0 bases short and J 0 bases short, with 7 bases between. CDR3 length: 14 amino acids. Germline V gene data show CDR1 as SGHRS and CDR2 as YFSETQ.

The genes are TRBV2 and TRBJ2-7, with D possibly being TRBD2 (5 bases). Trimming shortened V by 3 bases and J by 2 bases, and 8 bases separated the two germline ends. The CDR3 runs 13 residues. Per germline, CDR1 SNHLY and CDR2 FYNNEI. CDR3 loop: CASSEAGAYEQYF. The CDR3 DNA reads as TGTGCCAGCAGTGAGGCGGGCGCCTACGAGCAGTACTTC.

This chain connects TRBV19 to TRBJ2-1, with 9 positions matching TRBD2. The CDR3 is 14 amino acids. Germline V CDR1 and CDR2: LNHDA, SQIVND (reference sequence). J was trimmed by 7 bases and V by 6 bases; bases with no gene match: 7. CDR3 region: CASRGASGKNEQFF. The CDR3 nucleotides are TGTGCCAGTAGGGGGGCTAGCGGGAAAAATGAGCAGTTCTTC.

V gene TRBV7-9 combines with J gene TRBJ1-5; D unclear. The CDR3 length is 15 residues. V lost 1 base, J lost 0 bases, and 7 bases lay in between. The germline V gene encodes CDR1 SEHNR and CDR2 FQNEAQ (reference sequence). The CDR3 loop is CASSLVGDSNQPQHF. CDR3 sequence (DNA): TGTGCCAGCAGCTTAGTTGGGGATAGCAATCAGCCCCAGCATTTT.

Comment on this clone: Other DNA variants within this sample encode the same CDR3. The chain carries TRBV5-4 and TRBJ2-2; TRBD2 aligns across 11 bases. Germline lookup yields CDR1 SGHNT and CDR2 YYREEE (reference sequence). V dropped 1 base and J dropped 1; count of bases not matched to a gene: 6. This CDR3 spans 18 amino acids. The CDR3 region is CASSLNLAGGRNTGELFF. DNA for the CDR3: TGTGCCAGCAGCTTGAACCTAGCGGGGGGCCGGAACACCGGGGAGCTGTTTTTT.

The CDR3 is CASSYYGTPSSGNTIYF. The CDR3 coding sequence is TGTGCCAGCAGTTACTACGGGACACCTAGCTCTGGAAACACCATATATTTT. The V call is TRBV6-2 or TRBV6-3, the J call TRBJ1-3; weak D call: TRBD1 (6 bases). The CDR3 totals 17 residues. Trimming took off 1 base at V and 0 bases at J, with 13 bases between the two ends. Germline lookup yields CDR1 MNHEY and CDR2 SVGEGT.

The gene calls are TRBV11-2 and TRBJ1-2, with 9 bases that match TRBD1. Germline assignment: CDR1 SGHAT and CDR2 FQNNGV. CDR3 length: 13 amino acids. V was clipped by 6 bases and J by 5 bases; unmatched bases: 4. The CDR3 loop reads CASRTGGNYGYTF. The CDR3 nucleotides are TGTGCCAGCAGGACAGGGGGGAATTATGGCTACACCTTC.

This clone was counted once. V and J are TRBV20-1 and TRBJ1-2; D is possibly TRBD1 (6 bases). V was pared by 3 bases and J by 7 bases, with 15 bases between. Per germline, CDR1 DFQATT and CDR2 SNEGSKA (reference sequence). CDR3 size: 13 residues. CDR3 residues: CSASDPGTSGYTF. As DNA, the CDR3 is TGCAGTGCTAGTGACCCCGGGACAAGTGGCTACACCTTC.

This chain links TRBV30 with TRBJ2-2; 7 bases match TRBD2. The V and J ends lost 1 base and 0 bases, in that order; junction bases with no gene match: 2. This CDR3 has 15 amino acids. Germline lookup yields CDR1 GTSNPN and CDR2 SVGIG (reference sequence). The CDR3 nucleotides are TGTGCCTGGAGTGGTACTAGCGCGAACACCGGGGAGCTGTTTTTT. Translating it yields CAWSGTSANTGELFF.

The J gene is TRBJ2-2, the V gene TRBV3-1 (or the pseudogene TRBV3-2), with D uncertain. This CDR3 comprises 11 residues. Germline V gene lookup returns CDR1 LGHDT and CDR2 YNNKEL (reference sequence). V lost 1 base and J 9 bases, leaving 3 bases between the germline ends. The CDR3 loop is CASSQAWELFF. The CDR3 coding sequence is TGTGCCAGCAGCCAAGCTTGGGAGCTGTTTTTT.

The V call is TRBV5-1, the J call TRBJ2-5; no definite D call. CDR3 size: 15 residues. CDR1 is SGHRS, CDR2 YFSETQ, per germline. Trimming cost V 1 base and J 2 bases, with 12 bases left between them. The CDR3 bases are TGCGCCAGCAGCTTGTCGTCGCACACTCAAGAGACCCAGTACTTC. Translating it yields CASSLSSHTQETQYF.

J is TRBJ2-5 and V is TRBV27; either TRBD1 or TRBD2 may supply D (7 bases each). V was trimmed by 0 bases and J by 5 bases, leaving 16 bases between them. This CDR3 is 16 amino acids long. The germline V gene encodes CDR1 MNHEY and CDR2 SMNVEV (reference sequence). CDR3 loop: CASSLSTGVGGETQYF. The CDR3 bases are TGTGCCAGCAGTTTATCTACAGGGGTGGGAGGGGAGACCCAGTACTTC.

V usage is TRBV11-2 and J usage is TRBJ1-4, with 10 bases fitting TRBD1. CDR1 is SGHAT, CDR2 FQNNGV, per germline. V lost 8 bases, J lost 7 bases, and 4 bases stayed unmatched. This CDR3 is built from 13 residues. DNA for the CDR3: TGTGCCAGCCGGGGACAGGGGAGTGAAAAACTGTTTTTT. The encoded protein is CASRGQGSEKLFF.

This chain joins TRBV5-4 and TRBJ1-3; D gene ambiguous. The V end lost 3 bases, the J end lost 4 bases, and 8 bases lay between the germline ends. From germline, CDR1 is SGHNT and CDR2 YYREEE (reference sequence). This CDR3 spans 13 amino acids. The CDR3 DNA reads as TGTGCCAGCAGCTCGCCGGGAGGAAACACCATATATTTT. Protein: CASSSPGGNTIYF.